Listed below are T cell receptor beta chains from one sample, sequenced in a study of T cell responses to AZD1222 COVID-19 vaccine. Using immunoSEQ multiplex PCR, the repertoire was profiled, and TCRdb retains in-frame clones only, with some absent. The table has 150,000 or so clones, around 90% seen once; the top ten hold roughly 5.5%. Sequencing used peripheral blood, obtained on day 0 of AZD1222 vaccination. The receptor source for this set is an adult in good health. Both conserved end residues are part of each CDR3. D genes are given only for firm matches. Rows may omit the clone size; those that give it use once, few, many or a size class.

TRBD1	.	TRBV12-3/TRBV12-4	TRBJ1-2	CASRWTGQDGYTF	TGTGCCAGCAGATGGACAGGGCAGGATGGCTACACCTTC
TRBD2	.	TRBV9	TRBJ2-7	CASSPTRTSVYEQYF	TGTGCCAGCAGCCCAACCCGGACTAGCGTTTACGAGCAGTACTTC
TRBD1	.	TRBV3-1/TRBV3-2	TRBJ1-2	CASSQGRGQGDYGYTF	TGTGCCAGCAGCCAAGGGAGGGGACAGGGAGACTATGGCTACACCTTC
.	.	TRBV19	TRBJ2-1	CASSYRSSYNEQFF	TGTGCCAGTAGTTATAGGAGCTCCTACAATGAGCAGTTCTTC
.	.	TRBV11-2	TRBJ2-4	CASSLGEALAKNIQYF	TGTGCCAGCAGCTTAGGAGAGGCCTTAGCCAAAAACATTCAGTACTTC
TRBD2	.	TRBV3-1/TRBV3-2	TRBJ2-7	CASSQVSWLAGGPYEQYF	TGTGCCAGCAGCCAAGTTTCCTGGCTAGCGGGGGGGCCCTACGAGCAGTACTTC
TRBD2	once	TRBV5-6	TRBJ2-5	CASSPGLAQETQYF	TGTGCCAGCAGCCCGGGACTAGCGCAAGAGACCCAGTACTTC
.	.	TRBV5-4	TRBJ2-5	CASSLIGQRETQYF	TGTGCCAGCAGCTTGATCGGGCAGAGAGAGACCCAGTACTTC
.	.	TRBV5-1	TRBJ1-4	CASSRDLSANEKLFF	TGCGCCAGCAGCAGGGACCTCTCGGCTAATGAAAAACTGTTTTTT
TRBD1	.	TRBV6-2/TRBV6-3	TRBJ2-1	CASSYGDRAYNEQFF	TGTGCCAGCAGTTATGGGGACAGGGCCTACAATGAGCAGTTCTTC
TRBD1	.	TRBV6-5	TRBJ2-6	CASTPTGDGANVLTF	TGTGCCAGCACCCCGACAGGGGACGGGGCCAACGTCCTGACTTTC
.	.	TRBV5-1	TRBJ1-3	CASSSRTTISGNTIYF	TGCGCCAGCAGCTCGCGGACAACCATCTCTGGAAACACCATATATTTT
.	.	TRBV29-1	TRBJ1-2	CSVSLTVPNSYGYTF	TGCAGCGTATCACTCACGGTGCCCAATAGCTATGGCTACACCTTC
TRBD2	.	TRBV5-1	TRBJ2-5	CASSPGGGRQETQYF	TGCGCCAGCAGCCCTGGCGGGGGGAGGCAAGAGACCCAGTACTTC
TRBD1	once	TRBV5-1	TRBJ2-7	CASSLVGTGDRQYF	TGCGCCAGCAGCTTGGTAGGGACAGGGGACAGGCAGTACTTC
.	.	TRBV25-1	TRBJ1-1	CASSESRTVNTEAFF	TGTGCCAGCAGTGAATCCAGGACAGTGAACACTGAAGCTTTCTTT
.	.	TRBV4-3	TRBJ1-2	CASSQGMQQANYGYTF	TGCGCCAGCAGCCAAGGGATGCAACAGGCTAACTATGGCTACACCTTC
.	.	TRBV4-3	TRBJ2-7	CASSHRLSSDSSYEQYF	TGCGCCAGCAGCCACCGTTTGTCTTCGGACTCCTCCTACGAGCAGTACTTC
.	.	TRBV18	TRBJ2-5	CASSPRYQETQYF	TGTGCCAGCTCACCACGATACCAAGAGACCCAGTACTTC
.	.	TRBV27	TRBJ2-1	CASSAKGILGHFNNEQFF	TGTGCCAGCAGTGCCAAGGGGATCCTGGGGCATTTTAACAATGAGCAGTTCTTC
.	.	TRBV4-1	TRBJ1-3	CASSQVGRGNTIYF	TGCGCCAGCAGCCAAGTGGGCAGGGGAAACACCATATATTTT
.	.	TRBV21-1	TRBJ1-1	CASSRGTGGSGTEAFF	TGTGCCAGCAGCAGAGGGACAGGGGGTTCGGGCACTGAAGCTTTCTTT
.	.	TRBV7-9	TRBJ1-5	CASSFESNQPQHF	TGTGCCAGCAGCTTTGAAAGCAATCAGCCCCAGCATTTT
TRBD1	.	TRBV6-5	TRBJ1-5	CASSLRGPGQPQHF	TGTGCCAGCAGCCTCAGGGGGCCGGGTCAGCCCCAGCATTTT